This T cell receptor (beta chain) was found in a study of shared clonotypes between healthy human individuals. About this clone itself: The antigen remains unidentified.

Germline V gives CDR1 SGHRS, CDR2 YFSETQ. V lost 9 bases, J lost 8 bases, and 18 bases stayed unmatched. The CDR3 spans 16 residues. The run depth of the assay was deep. Clones were sequenced by immunoSEQ multiplex PCR, and TCRdb holds only the in-frame ones, with some missing. The sample holds some 470,000 clones; 60% to 85% are singletons and the top ten take 10% to 15%. Points from the study as a whole: An expected dependence of interdonor clonotype sharing on sequencing depth was noted.

The sample consisted of PBMCs. The clonotype comes from a woman aged 40 to 49 in good health. Some clones in this sample may be carry-over from other donors' samples. This chain connects TRBV5-1 to TRBJ2-1, with TRBD2 matching over 9 bases. The CDR3 protein is CATKPFAGGPWDEQFF. Here the CDR3 DNA reads TGCGCCACCAAACCGTTTGCGGGAGGGCCTTGGGATGAGCAGTTCTTC.